This TCR beta chain came from a study of shared clonotypes between healthy human individuals. Only in-frame clones appear in the TCRdb table, and some are missing; sequencing was by immunoSEQ multiplex PCR. The sample contains around 1.1 million clones, roughly 74% of which appear only once. This clone was seen a few times. This TCR was recovered from a man aged 18 to 35 in good health. Some clones in this sample may be carry-over from other donors' samples. The sequencing sample was made of memory CD4+ T cells from PBMCs. Subset described: CD45RA-negative fraction.

CDR3 loop: CASKQGVANTGELFF. The CDR3 DNA is TGTGCCAGCAAACAGGGGGTGGCGAACACCGGGGAGCTGTTTTTT. V is TRBV7-9 and J is TRBJ2-2; 8 bases fit TRBD1. J gave up 0 bases and V 7 bases, and 4 bases lay outside the gene matches. Germline assignment: CDR1 SEHNR and CDR2 FQNEAQ (reference sequence). This CDR3 comprises 15 residues.